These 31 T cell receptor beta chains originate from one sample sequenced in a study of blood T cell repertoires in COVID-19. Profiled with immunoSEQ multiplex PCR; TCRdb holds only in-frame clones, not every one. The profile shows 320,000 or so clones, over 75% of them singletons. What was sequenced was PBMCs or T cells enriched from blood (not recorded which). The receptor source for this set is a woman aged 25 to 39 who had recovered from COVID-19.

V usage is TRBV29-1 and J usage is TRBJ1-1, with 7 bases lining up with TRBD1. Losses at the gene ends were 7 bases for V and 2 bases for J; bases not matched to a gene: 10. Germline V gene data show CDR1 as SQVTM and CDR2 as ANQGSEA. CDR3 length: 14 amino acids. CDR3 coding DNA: TGCAGCGGTCAACAGGGGACGGCAAACACTGAAGCTTTCTTT. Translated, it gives CSGQQGTANTEAFF. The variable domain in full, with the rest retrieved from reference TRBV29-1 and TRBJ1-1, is SAVISQKPSRDICQRGTSLTIQCQVDSQVTMMFWYRQQPGQSLTLIATANQGSEATYESGFVIDKFPISRPNLTFSTLTVSNMSPEDSSIYLCSGQQGTANTEAFFGQGTRLTVV.

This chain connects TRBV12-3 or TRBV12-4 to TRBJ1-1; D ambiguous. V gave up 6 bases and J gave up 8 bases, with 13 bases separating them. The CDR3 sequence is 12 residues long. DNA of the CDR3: TGTGCCAGCAGCCAACCCCCACAGGAAGCTTTCTTT. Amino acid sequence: CASSQPPQEAFF.

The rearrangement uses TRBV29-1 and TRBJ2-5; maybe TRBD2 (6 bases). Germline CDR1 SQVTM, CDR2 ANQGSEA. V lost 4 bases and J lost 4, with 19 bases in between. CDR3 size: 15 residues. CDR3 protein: CSVGNLGEVGETQYF. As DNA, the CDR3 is TGCAGCGTTGGCAACCTGGGGGAGGTGGGAGAGACCCAGTACTTC. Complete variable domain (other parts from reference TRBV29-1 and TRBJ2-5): SAVISQKPSRDICQRGTSLTIQCQVDSQVTMMFWYRQQPGQSLTLIATANQGSEATYESGFVIDKFPISRPNLTFSTLTVSNMSPEDSSIYLCSVGNLGEVGETQYFGPGTRLLVL.

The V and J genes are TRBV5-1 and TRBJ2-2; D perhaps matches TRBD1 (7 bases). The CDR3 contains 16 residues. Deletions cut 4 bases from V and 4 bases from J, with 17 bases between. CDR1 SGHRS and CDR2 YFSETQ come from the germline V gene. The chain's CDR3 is CASSPGPQGGTGELFF. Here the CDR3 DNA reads TGCGCCAGCAGCCCGGGCCCCCAGGGGGGCACCGGGGAGCTGTTTTTT.

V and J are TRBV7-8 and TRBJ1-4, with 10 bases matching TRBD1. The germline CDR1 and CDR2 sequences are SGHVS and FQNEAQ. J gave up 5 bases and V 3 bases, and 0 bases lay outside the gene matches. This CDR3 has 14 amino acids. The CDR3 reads CASSLTGGNEKLFF. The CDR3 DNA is TGTGCCAGCAGCTTGACAGGGGGCAATGAAAAACTGTTTTTT.

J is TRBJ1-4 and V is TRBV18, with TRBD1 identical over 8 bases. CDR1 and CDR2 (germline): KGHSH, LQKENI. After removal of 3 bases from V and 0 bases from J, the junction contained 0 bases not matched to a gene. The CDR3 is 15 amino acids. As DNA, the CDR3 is TGTGCCAGCTCACCGACAGGGGCAACTAATGAAAAACTGTTTTTT. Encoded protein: CASSPTGATNEKLFF.

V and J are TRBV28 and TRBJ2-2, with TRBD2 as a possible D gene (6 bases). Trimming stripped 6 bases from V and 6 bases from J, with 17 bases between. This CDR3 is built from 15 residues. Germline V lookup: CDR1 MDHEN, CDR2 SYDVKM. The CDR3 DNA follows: TGTGCCAGCAGAAAGCAGGGAGGTAGTGCCGGGGAGCTGTTTTTT. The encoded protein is CASRKQGGSAGELFF.

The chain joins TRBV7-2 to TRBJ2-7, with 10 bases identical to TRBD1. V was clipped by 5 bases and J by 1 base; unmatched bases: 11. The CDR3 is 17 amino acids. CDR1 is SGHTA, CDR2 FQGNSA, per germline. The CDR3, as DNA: TGTGCCAGCAGCGCCGGGATTAGGGACAGGGGTTCCTACGAGCAGTACTTC. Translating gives CASSAGIRDRGSYEQYF.

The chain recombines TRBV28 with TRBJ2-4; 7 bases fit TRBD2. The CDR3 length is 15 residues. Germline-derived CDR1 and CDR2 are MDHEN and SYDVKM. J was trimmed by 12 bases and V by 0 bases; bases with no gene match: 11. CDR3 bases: TGTGCCAGCAGTTTATGGGGCCCCCTCGGGGGGTATCAGTACTTC. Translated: CASSLWGPLGGYQYF.

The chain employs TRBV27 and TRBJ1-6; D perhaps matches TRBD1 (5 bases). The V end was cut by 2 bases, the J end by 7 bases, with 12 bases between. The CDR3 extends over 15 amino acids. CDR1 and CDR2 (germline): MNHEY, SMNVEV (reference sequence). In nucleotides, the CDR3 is TGTGCCAGCAGTTTAGATATTGGGGGGAATTCACCCCTCCACTTT. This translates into CASSLDIGGNSPLHF.

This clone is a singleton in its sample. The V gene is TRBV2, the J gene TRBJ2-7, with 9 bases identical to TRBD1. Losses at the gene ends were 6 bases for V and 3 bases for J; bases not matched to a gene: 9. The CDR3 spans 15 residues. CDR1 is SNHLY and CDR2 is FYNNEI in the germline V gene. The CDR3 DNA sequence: TGTGCCAGCAGCATTTCTCGACAGGGGGGCTACGAGCAGTACTTC. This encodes CASSISRQGGYEQYF.

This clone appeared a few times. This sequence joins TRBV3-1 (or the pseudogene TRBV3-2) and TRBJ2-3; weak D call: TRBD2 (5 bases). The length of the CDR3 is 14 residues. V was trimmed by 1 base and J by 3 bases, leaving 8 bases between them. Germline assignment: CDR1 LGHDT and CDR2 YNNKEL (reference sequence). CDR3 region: CASSQGRETDTQYF. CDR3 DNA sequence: TGTGCCAGCAGCCAAGGTCGGGAAACAGATACGCAGTATTTT.

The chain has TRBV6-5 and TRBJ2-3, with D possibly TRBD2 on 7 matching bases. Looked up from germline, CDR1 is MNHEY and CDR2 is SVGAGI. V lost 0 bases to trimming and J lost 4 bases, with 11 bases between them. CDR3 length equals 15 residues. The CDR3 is CASSYSGGGADTQYF. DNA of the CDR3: TGTGCCAGCAGTTACTCTGGGGGGGGCGCAGATACGCAGTATTTT.

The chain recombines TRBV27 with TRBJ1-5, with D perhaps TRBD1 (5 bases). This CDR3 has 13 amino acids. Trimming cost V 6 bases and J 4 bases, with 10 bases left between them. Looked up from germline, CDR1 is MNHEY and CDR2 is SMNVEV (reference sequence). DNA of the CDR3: TGTGCCAGCAGCCTACAGGAGAATCAGCCCCAGCATTTT. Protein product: CASSLQENQPQHF.

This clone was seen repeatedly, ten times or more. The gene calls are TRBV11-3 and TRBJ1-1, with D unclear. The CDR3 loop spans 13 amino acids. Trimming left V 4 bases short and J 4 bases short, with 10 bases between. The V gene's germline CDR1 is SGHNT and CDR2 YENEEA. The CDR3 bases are TGTGCCAGCAGCTACTCGTTTGGCACTGAAGCTTTCTTT. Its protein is CASSYSFGTEAFF.

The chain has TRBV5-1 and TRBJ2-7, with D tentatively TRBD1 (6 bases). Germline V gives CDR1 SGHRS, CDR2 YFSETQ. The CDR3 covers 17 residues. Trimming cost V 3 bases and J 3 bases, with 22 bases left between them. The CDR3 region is CASSSVGPGTWIYEQYF. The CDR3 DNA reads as TGCGCCAGCAGCTCAGTGGGCCCCGGGACATGGATCTACGAGCAGTACTTC.

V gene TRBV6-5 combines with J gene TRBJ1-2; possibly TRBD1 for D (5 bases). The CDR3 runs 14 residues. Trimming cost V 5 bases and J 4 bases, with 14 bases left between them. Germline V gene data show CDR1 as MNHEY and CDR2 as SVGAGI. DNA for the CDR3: TGTGCCAGCAGTCCCCTTGGGGGGTTCTATGGCTACACCTTC. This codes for CASSPLGGFYGYTF.

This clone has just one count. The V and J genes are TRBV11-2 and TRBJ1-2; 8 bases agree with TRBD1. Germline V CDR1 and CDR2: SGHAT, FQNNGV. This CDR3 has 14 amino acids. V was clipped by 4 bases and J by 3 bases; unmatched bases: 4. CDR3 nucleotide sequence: TGTGCCAGCAGCTCGGGACAGGTACACTATGGCTACACCTTC. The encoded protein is CASSSGQVHYGYTF.

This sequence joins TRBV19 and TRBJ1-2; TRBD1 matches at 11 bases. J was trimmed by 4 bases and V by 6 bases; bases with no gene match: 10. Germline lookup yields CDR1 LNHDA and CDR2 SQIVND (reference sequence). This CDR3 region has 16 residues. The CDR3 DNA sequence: TGTGCCAGTAGGTTGACGGACAGGGGGCCCGGCTATGGCTACACCTTC. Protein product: CASRLTDRGPGYGYTF.

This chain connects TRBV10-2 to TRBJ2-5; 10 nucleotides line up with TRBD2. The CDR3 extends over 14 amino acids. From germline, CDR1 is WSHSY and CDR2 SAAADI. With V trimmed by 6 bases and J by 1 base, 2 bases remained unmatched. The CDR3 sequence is CASSTSGAQETQYF. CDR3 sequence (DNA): TGCGCCAGCAGCACTAGCGGGGCCCAAGAGACCCAGTACTTC.

In nucleotides, the CDR3 is TGTGCCACCAGTGACACCGGGACTAGCGGGGGGCGTGAGGAGACCCAGTACTTC. Amino acids: CATSDTGTSGGREETQYF. The chain uses TRBV24-1 and TRBJ2-5, with 15 nucleotides matching TRBD2. V shed 4 bases, J shed 5 bases, and the junction held 10 bases outside the gene matches. The CDR3 totals 18 residues. Germline V gene data show CDR1 as KGHDR and CDR2 as SFDVKD.

The CDR3 DNA reads TGTGCCAGCAGCCGGACTAGCGGGGGGGCCTACGAGCAGTACTTC. Translated, it gives CASSRTSGGAYEQYF. The chain employs TRBV7-9 and TRBJ2-7; 15 bases align to TRBD2. The CDR3 length is 15 residues. The ends lost 5 bases at V and 2 bases at J; junction bases unmatched: 1. Germline CDR1 SEHNR, CDR2 FQNEAQ (reference sequence).

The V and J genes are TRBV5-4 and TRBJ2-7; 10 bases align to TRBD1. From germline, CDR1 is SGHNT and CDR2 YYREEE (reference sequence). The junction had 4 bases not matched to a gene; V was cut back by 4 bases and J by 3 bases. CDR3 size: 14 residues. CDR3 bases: TGTGCCAGCAGCCCCCGGACAGGGGGCTACGAGCAGTACTTC. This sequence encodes CASSPRTGGYEQYF.

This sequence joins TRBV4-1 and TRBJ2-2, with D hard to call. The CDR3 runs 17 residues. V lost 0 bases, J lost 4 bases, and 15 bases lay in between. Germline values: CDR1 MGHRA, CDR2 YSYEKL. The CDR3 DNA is TGCGCCAGCAGCCAAGATCAGAACAGTCTGGCCACCGGGGAGCTGTTTTTT. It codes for CASSQDQNSLATGELFF.

This chain's CDR3 is CASSIHWGQNTEAFF. The CDR3 DNA follows: TGTGCCAGCAGCATTCACTGGGGCCAGAACACTGAAGCTTTCTTT. This rearrangement joins TRBV5-5 to TRBJ1-1; D may be TRBD1 (5 bases). The CDR3 is 15 residues long. Deletions cut 4 bases from V and 1 base from J, with 14 bases between. Germline loops: CDR1 SGHKS, CDR2 YYEKEE (reference sequence).

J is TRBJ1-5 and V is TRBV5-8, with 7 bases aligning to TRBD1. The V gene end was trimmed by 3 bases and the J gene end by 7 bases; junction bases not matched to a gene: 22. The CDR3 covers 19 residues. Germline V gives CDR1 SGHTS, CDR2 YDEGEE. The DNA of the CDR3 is TGTGCCAGCAGCTATTCAGTAACAGGGGAAAGGGCGTTGAGACAGCCCCAGCATTTT. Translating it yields CASSYSVTGERALRQPQHF.

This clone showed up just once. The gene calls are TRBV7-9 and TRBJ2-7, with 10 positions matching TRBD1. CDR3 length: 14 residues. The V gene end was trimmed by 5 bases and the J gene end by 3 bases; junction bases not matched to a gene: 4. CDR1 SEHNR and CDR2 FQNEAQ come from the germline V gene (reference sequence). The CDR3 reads CASSPGTGDYEQYF. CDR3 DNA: TGTGCCAGCAGCCCCGGGACAGGGGACTACGAGCAGTACTTC.

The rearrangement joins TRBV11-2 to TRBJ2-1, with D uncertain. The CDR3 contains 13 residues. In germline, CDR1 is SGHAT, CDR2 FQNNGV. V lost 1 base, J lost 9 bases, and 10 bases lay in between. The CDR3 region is CASSLGGLVEQFF. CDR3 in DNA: TGTGCCAGCAGCTTAGGAGGTCTGGTTGAGCAGTTCTTC.

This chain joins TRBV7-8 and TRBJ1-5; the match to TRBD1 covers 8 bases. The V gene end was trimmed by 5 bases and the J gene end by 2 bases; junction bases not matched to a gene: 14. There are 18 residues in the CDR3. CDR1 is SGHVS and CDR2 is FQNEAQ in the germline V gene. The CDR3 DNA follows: TGTGCCAGCAGCATCCAAGCTGGCAGGGGGCTAGGCAATCAGCCCCAGCATTTT. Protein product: CASSIQAGRGLGNQPQHF.

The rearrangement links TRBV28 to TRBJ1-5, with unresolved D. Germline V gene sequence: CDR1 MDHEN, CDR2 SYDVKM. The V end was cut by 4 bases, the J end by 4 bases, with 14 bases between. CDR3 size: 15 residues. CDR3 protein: CASSSPGELNQPQHF. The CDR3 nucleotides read TGTGCCAGCAGTTCGCCCGGTGAATTGAATCAGCCCCAGCATTTT.

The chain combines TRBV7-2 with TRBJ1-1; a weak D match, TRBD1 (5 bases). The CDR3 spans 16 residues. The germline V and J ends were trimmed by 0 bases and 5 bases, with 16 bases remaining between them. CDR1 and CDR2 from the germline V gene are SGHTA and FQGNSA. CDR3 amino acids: CASSLALGLTFTEAFF. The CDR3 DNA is TGTGCCAGCAGCTTAGCCTTGGGACTGACCTTTACTGAAGCTTTCTTT.